Shown below are 15 T cell receptor beta chains from a single sample sequenced in a study of T cells in Graves' hyperthyroidism and ophthalmopathy. Amplified TCR beta CDR3 regions came from RNA transcripts. TCR CDR3 underwent first-round RT-PCR with the HTBI primer set. From the multiplex PCR reads, TCRdb called clonotypes with MiXCR, one entry per CDR3 protein. There are 560,000 or so distinct CDR3 sequences in the sample; around 20% occur only once, and around 50% lies in the top ten. Sample: blood. The receptor set was obtained from a man aged 40-55 years with Graves' ophthalmopathy.

The chain uses TRBV5-1 and TRBJ2-1; 11 bases are a match to TRBD2. This CDR3 has 19 residues. V was pared by 2 bases and J by 7 bases, with 17 bases of the junction left unmatched. Germline V gene data show CDR1 as SGHRS and CDR2 as YFSETQ. The CDR3 here is CASSFLPGSSGGSQNEQFF. In nucleotides, the CDR3 is TGCGCCAGCAGCTTCCTCCCGGGGTCTAGCGGGGGGAGTCAAAATGAGCAGTTCTTC.

The V call is TRBV6-2 or TRBV6-3, the J call TRBJ2-2; TRBD2 matches at 10 bases. CDR1 and CDR2 (germline): MNHEY, SVGEGT. This CDR3 region has 17 residues. With 4 bases clipped from V and 0 bases from J, the junction kept 5 bases outside the gene matches. The CDR3 DNA reads as TGTGCCAGCAGTTTCCAACTAGCGGGGACGAACACCGGGGAGCTGTTTTTT. This sequence encodes CASSFQLAGTNTGELFF.

This clonotype was observed a few times. The chain combines TRBV18 with TRBJ2-7, with D possibly being TRBD2 (5 bases). The V and J ends lost 3 bases and 2 bases respectively, with 11 bases between them. This CDR3 spans 14 amino acids. Germline V gives CDR1 KGHSH, CDR2 LQKENI. For the CDR3, the DNA is TGTGCCAGCTCACCGGAAAGCGGTGCCTACGAGCAGTACTTC. Its protein product is CASSPESGAYEQYF.

The chain couples TRBV6-2 or TRBV6-3 to TRBJ1-1; TRBD1 aligns across 7 bases. Germline CDR1 is MNHEY and CDR2 is SVGEGT. J lost 0 bases, V lost 4 bases, and 8 bases had no gene match. The CDR3 contains 16 residues. For the CDR3, the DNA is TGTGCCAGCAGTTCAGACGGACAGGTGTTGAACACTGAAGCTTTCTTT. Its translation is CASSSDGQVLNTEAFF.

This clonotype was found a few times. The chain is built from TRBV28 and TRBJ2-7; the D is unclear. This CDR3 region has 13 residues. The germline CDR1 and CDR2 sequences are MDHEN and SYDVKM. The V and J ends lost 5 bases and 2 bases respectively, with 10 bases between them. CDR3 coding DNA: TGTGCCAGCAGTCTAAGCCCGACCTACGAGCAGTACTTC. This encodes CASSLSPTYEQYF.

The genes are TRBV20-1 and TRBJ1-1; 10 bases map to TRBD1. The CDR3 totals 14 residues. Germline CDR1 is DFQATT and CDR2 is SNEGSKA (reference sequence). Trimming took 5 bases from V and 2 from J; bases not matched to a gene: 5. This chain's CDR3 is CSARQGALNTEAFF. CDR3 sequence (DNA): TGCAGTGCTCGACAGGGGGCGCTTAACACTGAAGCTTTCTTT.

This clonotype turned up a few times. The chain joins TRBV7-9 to TRBJ2-1, with 8 bases identical to TRBD2. Germline V CDR1 and CDR2: SEHNR, FQNEAQ (reference sequence). CDR3 length: 15 amino acids. V lost 3 bases, J lost 6 bases, and 7 bases stayed unmatched. CDR3 nucleotide sequence: TGTGCCAGCAGCTTTTCGGGAGGGCCTGTCAATGAGCAGTTCTTC. Its translation: CASSFSGGPVNEQFF.

V usage is TRBV20-1 and J usage is TRBJ2-3; no reliable D call. The CDR3 spans 12 residues. Germline values: CDR1 DFQATT, CDR2 SNEGSKA (reference sequence). V was pared by 6 bases and J by 6 bases, with 13 bases between. In DNA form, the CDR3 reads TGCAGTGCCGTCCCTCTTACTGATACGCAGTATTTT. Translation: CSAVPLTDTQYF.

This clonotype was counted a few times. This sequence joins TRBV29-1 and TRBJ2-1; D gene unclear. CDR1 and CDR2 (germline): SQVTM, ANQGSEA. The V end lost 4 bases, the J end lost 5 bases, and 3 bases lay between the germline ends. The CDR3 contains 10 residues. In DNA form, the CDR3 reads TGCAGCGTTGCGAACAATGAGCAGTTCTTC. Its protein is CSVANNEQFF.

The V call is TRBV28, the J call TRBJ1-2; TRBD1 matches at 10 bases. The junction had 9 bases not matched to a gene; V was cut back by 11 bases and J by 0 bases. The CDR3 spans 15 residues. Per the germline V gene, CDR1 is MDHEN and CDR2 is SYDVKM. As DNA, the CDR3 is TGTGCCGGGCAGGACAGGGGGAGTACTAACTATGGCTACACCTTC. It encodes CAGQDRGSTNYGYTF.

This chain connects TRBV19 to TRBJ2-1; 9 bases are a match to TRBD2. The CDR3 sequence is 15 residues long. The V gene's germline CDR1 is LNHDA and CDR2 SQIVND (reference sequence). V lost 2 bases and J lost 4; bases outside the gene matches: 3. CDR3 sequence: CASSIRLAVYNEQFF. In DNA form, the CDR3 reads TGTGCCAGTAGTATAAGACTAGCGGTATACAATGAGCAGTTCTTC.

The sample holds a few counts of this clonotype. V usage is TRBV30 and J usage is TRBJ2-1; 10 nucleotides align to TRBD2. Losses at the gene ends were 8 bases for V and 4 bases for J; bases not matched to a gene: 11. Germline loops: CDR1 GTSNPN, CDR2 SVGIG (reference sequence). The CDR3 is made up of 15 amino acids. For the CDR3, the DNA is TGTGCCACAACAAAGGGACTAGCGATATACAATGAGCAGTTCTTC. It is translated as CATTKGLAIYNEQFF. Looking up the rest from reference TRBV30 and TRBJ2-1 gives the full variable domain: SQTIHQWPATLVQPVGSPLSLECTVEGTSNPNLYWYRQAAGRGLQLLFYSVGIGQISSEVPQNLSASRPQDRQFILSSKKLLLSDSGFYLCATTKGLAIYNEQFFGPGTRLTVL.

V and J are TRBV30 and TRBJ2-3, with D possibly being TRBD1 or TRBD2 (6 bases each). CDR1 is GTSNPN and CDR2 is SVGIG in the germline V gene (reference sequence). The CDR3 sequence is 14 residues long. Trimming cost V 3 bases and J 5 bases, with 15 bases left between them. CDR3 DNA sequence: TGTGCCTGGAGGGTCCAGGGGAGGATAGATACGCAGTATTTT. Protein product: CAWRVQGRIDTQYF.

The rearrangement joins TRBV6-2 or TRBV6-3 to TRBJ2-1, with 10 bases lining up with TRBD1. The germline gives CDR1 MNHEY, CDR2 SVGEGT. The CDR3 runs 15 residues. Losses at the gene ends were 3 bases for V and 8 bases for J; bases not matched to a gene: 7. In DNA, the CDR3 is TGTGCCAGCAGTTATTGGGCCGGGACAGGGGATGAGCAGTTCTTC. This encodes CASSYWAGTGDEQFF.

The chain carries TRBV14 and TRBJ2-7; 15 nucleotides align to TRBD2. After removal of 3 bases from V and 2 bases from J, the junction contained 8 bases not matched to a gene. The length of the CDR3 is 18 residues. Per the germline V gene, CDR1 is SGHDN and CDR2 is FVKESK. In nucleotides, the CDR3 is TGTGCCAGCAGCCATTCCGGGACTAGCGGGGGGTTCCCCTACGAGCAGTACTTC. Its protein product is CASSHSGTSGGFPYEQYF.